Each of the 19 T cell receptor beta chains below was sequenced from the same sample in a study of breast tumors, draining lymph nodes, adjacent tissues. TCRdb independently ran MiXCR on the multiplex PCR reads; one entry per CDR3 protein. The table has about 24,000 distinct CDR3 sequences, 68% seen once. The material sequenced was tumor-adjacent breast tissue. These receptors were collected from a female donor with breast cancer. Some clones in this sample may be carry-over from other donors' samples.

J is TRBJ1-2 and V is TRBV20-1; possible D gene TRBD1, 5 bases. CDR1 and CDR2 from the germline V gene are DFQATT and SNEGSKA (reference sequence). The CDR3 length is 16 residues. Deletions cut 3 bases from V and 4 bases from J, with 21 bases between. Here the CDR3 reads CSARSGRVERSYGYTF. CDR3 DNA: TGCAGTGCTAGGTCAGGGAGGGTTGAGAGATCCTATGGCTACACCTTC.

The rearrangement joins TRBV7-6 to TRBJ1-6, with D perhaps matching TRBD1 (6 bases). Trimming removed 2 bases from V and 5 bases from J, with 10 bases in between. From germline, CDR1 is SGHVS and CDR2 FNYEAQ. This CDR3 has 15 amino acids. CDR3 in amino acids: CASSLHAGDNSPLHF. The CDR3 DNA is TGTGCCAGCAGCTTACACGCAGGGGATAATTCACCCCTCCACTTT.

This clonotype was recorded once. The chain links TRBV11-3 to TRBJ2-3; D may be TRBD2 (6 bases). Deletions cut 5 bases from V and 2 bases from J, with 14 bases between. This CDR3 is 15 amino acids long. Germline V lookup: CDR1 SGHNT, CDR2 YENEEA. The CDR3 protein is CASSPGVIYTDTQYF. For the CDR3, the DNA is TGTGCCAGCAGCCCGGGGGTTATTTACACAGATACGCAGTATTTT.

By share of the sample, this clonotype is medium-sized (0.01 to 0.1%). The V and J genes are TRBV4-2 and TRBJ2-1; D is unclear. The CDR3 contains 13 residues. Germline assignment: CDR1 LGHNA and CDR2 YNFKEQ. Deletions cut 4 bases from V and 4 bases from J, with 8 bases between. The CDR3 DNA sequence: TGTGCCAGCAGCCCCGACACTTACAATGAGCAGTTCTTC. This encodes CASSPDTYNEQFF.

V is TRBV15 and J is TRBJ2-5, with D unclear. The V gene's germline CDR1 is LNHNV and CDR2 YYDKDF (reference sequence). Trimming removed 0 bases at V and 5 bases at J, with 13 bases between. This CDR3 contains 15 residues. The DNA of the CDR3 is TGTGCCACCAGCAGAGATGGAGAAGAGTGGGAGACCCAGTACTTC. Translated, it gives CATSRDGEEWETQYF.

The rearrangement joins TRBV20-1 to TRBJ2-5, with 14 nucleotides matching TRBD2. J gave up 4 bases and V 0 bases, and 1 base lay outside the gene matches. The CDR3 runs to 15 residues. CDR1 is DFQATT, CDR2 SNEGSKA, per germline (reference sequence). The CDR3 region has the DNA TGCAGTGCTAGAGAGACTAGCGGGAGGGGAGAGACCCAGTACTTC. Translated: CSARETSGRGETQYF.

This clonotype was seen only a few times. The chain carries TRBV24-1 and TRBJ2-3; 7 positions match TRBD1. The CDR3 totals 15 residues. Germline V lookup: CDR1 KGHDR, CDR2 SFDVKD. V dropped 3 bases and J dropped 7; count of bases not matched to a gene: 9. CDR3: CATSDPKTGTNTQYF. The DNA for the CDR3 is TGTGCCACCAGTGATCCCAAGACAGGGACAAATACGCAGTATTTT.

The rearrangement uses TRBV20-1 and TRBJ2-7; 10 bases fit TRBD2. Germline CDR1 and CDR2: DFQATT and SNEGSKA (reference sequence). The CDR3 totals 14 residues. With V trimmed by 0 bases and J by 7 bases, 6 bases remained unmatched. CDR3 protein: CSARDPAGGWEQYF. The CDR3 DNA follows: TGCAGTGCTAGAGACCCAGCGGGAGGGTGGGAGCAGTACTTC.

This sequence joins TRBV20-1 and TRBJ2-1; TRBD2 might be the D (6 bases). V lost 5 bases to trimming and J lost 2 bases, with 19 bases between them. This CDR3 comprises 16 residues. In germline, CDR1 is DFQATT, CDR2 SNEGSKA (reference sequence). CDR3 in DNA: TGCAGTGCTGGAGGGCAGAGAAGCGGAGCCTACAATGAGCAGTTCTTC. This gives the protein CSAGGQRSGAYNEQFF.

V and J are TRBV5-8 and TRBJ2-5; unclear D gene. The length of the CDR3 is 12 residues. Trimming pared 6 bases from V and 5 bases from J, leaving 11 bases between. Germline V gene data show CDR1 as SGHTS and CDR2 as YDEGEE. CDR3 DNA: TGTGCCAGCACGACGGGCAGGGAGACCCAGTACTTC. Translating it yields CASTTGRETQYF.

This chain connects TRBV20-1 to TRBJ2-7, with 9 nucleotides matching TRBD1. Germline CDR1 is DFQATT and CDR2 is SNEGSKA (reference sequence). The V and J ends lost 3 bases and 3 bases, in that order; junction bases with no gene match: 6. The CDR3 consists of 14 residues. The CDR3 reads CSASSGQGYYEQYF. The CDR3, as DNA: TGCAGTGCTAGCTCGGGACAGGGATACTACGAGCAGTACTTC.

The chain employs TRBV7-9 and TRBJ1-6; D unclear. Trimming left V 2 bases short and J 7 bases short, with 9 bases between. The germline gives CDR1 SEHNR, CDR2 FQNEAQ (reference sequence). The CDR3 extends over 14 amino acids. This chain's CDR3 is CASSLPDPNSPLHF. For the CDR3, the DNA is TGTGCCAGCAGCTTACCGGACCCAAATTCACCCCTCCACTTT. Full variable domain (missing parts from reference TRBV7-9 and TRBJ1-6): DTGVSQNPRHKITKRGQNVTFRCDPISEHNRLYWYRQTLGQGPEFLTYFQNEAQLEKSRLLSDRFSAERPKGSFSTLEIQRTEQGDSAMYLCASSLPDPNSPLHFGNGTRLTVT.

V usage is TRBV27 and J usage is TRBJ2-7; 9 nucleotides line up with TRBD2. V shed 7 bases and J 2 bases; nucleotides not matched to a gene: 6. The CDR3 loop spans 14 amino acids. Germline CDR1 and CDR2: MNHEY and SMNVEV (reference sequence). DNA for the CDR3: TGTGCCAGCACGGCGACTAGCGGTGCCTACGAGCAGTACTTC. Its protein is CASTATSGAYEQYF.

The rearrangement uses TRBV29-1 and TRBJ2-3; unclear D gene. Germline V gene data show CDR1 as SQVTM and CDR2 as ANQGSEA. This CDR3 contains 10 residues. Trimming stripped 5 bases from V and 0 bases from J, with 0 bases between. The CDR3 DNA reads TGCAGCGTTAGCACAGATACGCAGTATTTT. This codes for CSVSTDTQYF.

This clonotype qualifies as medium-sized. The CDR3 DNA follows: TGCAGTGCCTCCGGGGGCAGGAACTATGGCTACACCTTC. This gives the protein CSASGGRNYGYTF. The chain combines TRBV20-1 with TRBJ1-2; D may be TRBD1 (6 bases). V lost 6 bases to trimming and J lost 2 bases, with 13 bases between them. The V gene's germline CDR1 is DFQATT and CDR2 SNEGSKA (reference sequence). This CDR3 is built from 13 residues.

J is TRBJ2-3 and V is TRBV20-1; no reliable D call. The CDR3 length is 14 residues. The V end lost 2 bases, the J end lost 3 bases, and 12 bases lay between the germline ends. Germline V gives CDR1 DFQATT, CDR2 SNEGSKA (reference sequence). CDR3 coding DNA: TGCAGTGCTAGATTGCCCTTGGGGACAGATACGCAGTATTTT. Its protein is CSARLPLGTDTQYF.

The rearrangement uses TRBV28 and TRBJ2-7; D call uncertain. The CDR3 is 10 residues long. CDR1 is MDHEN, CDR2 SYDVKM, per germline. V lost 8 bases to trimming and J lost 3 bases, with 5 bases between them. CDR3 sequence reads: CASGVYEQYF. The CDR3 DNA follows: TGTGCCAGCGGGGTCTACGAGCAGTACTTC.

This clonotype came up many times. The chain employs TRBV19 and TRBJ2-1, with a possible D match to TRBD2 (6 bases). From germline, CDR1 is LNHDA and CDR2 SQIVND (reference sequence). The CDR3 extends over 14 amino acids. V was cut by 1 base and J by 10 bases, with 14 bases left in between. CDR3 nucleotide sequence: TGTGCCAGTAGTATAGCGGGGGTGACTGGAGAGCAGTTCTTC. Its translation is CASSIAGVTGEQFF.

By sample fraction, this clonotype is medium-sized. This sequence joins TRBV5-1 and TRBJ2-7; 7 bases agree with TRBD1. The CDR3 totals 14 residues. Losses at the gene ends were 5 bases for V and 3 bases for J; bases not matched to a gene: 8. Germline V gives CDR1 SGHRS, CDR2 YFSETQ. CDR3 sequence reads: CASSRSRDSYEQYF. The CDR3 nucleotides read TGCGCCAGCAGTAGGTCTCGGGACAGCTACGAGCAGTACTTC. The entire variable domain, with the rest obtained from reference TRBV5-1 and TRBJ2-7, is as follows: KAGVTQTPRYLIKTRGQQVTLSCSPISGHRSVSWYQQTPGQGLQFLFEYFSETQRNKGNFPGRFSGRQFSNSRSEMNVSTLELGDSALYLCASSRSRDSYEQYFGPGTRLTVT.